This T cell receptor (beta chain) was sequenced in a study of technical replicates of blood from a few donors. V lost 4 bases to trimming and J lost 9 bases; unmatched junction nucleotides: 6. Looked up from germline, CDR1 is SGHAT and CDR2 is FQNNGV. CDR3 length equals 14 residues. Using immunoSEQ multiplex PCR, the repertoire was profiled, and TCRdb retains in-frame clones only, with some absent. The sample lists 70,000 or so clones; 91% were seen once. The clonotype originates from a human donor in good health. Some clones in this sample may be carry-over from other donors' samples. The sequenced sample was T cells isolated from PBMCs. J is TRBJ2-2 and V is TRBV11-2, with 9 bases that match TRBD1. DNA of the CDR3: TGTGCCAGCAGCTCCCGACAGGGGGGCCGGGAGCTGTTTTTT. Protein product: CASSSRQGGRELFF.